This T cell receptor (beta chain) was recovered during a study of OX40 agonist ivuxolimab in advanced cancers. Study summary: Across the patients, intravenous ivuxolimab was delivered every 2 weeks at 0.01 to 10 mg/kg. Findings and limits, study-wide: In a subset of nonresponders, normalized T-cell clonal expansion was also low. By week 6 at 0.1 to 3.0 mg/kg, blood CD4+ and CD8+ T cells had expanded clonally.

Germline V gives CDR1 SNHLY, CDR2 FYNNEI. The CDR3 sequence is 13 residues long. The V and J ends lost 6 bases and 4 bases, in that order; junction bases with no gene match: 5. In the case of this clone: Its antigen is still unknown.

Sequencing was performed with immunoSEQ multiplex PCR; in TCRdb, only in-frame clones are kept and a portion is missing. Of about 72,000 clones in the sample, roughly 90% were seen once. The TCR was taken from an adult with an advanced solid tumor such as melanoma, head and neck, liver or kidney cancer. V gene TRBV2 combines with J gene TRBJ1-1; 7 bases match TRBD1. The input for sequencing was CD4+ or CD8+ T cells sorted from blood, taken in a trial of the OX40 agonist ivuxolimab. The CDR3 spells CASRLSGGTEAFF. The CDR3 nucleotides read TGTGCCAGCAGGCTTTCAGGGGGCACTGAAGCTTTCTTT.